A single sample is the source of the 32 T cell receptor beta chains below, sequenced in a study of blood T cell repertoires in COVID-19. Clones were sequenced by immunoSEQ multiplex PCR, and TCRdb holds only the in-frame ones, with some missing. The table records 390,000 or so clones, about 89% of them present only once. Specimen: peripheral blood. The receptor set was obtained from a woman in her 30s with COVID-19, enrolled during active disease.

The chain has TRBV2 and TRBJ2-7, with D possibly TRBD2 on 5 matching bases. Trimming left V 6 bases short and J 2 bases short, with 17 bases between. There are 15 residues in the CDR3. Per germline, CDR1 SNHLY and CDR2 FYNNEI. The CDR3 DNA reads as TGTGCCAGCAGCGGACTTTCCCGATACGCCTACGAGCAGTACTTC. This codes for CASSGLSRYAYEQYF.

This chain's CDR3 is CASSLAGRNTGELFF. The CDR3 region has the DNA TGTGCCAGCAGCCTAGCGGGAAGGAACACCGGGGAGCTGTTTTTT. V usage is TRBV27 and J usage is TRBJ2-2, with 9 bases that match TRBD2. Germline V lookup: CDR1 MNHEY, CDR2 SMNVEV (reference sequence). The CDR3 length is 15 residues. The V segment lost 6 bases and the J segment 1 base; nucleotides outside the gene matches: 3.

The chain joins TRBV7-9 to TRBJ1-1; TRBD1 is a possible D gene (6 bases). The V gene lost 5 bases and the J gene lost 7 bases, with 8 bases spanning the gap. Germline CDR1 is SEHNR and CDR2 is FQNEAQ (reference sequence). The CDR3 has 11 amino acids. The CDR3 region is CASSRTDEAFF. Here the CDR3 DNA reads TGTGCCAGCAGCAGGACAGATGAAGCTTTCTTT.

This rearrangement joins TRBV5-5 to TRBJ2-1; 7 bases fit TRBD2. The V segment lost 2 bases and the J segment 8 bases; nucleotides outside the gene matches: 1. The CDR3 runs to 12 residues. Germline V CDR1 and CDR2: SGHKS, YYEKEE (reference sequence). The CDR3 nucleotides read TGTGCCAGCAGCTTTAGCGGGTATGAGCAGTTCTTC. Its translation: CASSFSGYEQFF.

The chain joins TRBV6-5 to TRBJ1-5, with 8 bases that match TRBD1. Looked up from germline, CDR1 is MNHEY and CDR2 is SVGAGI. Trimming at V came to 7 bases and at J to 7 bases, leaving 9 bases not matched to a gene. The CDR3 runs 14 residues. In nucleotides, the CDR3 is TGTGCCAGCAACCCAGGGGGCCCTGGGCAGCCCCAGCATTTT. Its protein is CASNPGGPGQPQHF.

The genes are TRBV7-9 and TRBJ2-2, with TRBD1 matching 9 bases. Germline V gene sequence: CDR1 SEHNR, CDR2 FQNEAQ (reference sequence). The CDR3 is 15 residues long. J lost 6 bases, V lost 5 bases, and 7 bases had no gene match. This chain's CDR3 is CASSNRDRVPGELFF. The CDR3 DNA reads TGTGCCAGCAGCAACCGGGACAGGGTACCCGGGGAGCTGTTTTTT.

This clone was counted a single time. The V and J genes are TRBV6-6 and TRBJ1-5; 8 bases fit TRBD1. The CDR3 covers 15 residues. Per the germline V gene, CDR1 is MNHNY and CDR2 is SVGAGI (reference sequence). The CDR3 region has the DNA TGTGCATGCAAGGTCAGGACAGGGACCGCTCAGCCCCAGCATTTT. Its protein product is CACKVRTGTAQPQHF.

CDR3 region: CASSVTRANTGELFF. The CDR3 DNA is TGTGCCAGCAGCGTAACTAGGGCGAACACCGGGGAGCTGTTTTTT. The genes are TRBV9 and TRBJ2-2; tentatively, D is TRBD2 (5 bases). V was cut by 1 base and J by 0 bases, with 7 bases left in between. Germline CDR1 is SGDLS and CDR2 is YYNGEE. CDR3 size: 15 residues.

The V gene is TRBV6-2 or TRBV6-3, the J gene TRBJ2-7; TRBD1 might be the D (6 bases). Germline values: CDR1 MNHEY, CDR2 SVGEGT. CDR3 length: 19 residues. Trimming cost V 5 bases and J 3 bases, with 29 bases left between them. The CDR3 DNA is TGTGCCAGCAGTCATCCCCGGGGACAACTTGCTGGGTTATTCTACGAGCAGTACTTC. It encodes CASSHPRGQLAGLFYEQYF.

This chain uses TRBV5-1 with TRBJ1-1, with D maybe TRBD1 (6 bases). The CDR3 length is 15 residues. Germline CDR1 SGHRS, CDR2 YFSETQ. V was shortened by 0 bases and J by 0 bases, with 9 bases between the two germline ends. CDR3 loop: CASSLVGALNTEAFF. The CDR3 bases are TGCGCCAGCAGCTTGGTGGGGGCTCTGAACACTGAAGCTTTCTTT.

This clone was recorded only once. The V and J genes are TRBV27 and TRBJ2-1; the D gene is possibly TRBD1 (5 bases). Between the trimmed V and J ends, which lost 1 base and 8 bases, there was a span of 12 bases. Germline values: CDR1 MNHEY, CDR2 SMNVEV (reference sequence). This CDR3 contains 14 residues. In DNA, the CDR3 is TGTGCCAGCAGTTTATTGGGGCAGGTCTATGAGCAGTTCTTC. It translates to CASSLLGQVYEQFF.

Here the CDR3 DNA reads TGCGCCAGCAAGGCTTATGGGACTAGCGGTAGCACAGATACGCAGTATTTT. Its protein is CASKAYGTSGSTDTQYF. The genes are TRBV5-1 and TRBJ2-3, with TRBD2 matching over 11 bases. There are 17 residues in the CDR3. V was clipped by 6 bases and J by 0 bases; unmatched bases: 9. CDR1 is SGHRS and CDR2 is YFSETQ in the germline V gene.

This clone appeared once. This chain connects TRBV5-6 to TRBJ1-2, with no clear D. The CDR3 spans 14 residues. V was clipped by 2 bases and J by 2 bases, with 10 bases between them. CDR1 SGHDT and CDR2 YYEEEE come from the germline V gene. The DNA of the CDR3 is TGTGCCAGCAGCTTCGTGGGAGGGAACTATGGCTACACCTTC. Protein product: CASSFVGGNYGYTF. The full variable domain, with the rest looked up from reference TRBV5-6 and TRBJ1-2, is DAGVTQSPTHLIKTRGQQVTLRCSPKSGHDTVSWYQQALGQGPQFIFQYYEEEERQRGNFPDRFSGHQFPNYSSELNVNALLLGDSALYLCASSFVGGNYGYTFGSGTRLTVV.

CDR3: CASSLAGLNNEQFF. The CDR3 DNA follows: TGTGCCAGCAGCCTGGCAGGGCTAAACAATGAGCAGTTCTTC. The chain joins TRBV3-1 (or the pseudogene TRBV3-2) to TRBJ2-1, with D perhaps TRBD1 (5 bases). The CDR3 sequence is 14 residues long. The germline CDR1 and CDR2 sequences are LGHDT and YNNKEL (reference sequence). Trimming stripped 4 bases from V and 5 bases from J, with 12 bases between.

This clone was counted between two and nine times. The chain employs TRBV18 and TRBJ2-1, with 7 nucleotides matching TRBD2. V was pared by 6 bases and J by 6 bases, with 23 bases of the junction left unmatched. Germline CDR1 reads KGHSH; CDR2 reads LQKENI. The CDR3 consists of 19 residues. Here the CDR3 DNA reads TGTGCCAGCTCCCCCCTCCCCCGGCGAAGACCGGGAGGACGCAATGAGCAGTTCTTC. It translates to CASSPLPRRRPGGRNEQFF.

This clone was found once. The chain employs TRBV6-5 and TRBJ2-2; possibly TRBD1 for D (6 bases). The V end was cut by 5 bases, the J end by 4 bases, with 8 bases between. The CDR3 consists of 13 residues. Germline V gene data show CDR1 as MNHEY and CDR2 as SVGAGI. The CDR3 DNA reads TGTGCCAGCAGTCCACAGGGCACCGGGGAGCTGTTTTTT. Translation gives CASSPQGTGELFF.

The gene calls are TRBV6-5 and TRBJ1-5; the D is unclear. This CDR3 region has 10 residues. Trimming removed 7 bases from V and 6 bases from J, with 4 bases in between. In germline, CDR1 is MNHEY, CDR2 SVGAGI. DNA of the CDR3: TGTGCCAGCAATATTCAGCCCCAGCATTTT. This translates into CASNIQPQHF.

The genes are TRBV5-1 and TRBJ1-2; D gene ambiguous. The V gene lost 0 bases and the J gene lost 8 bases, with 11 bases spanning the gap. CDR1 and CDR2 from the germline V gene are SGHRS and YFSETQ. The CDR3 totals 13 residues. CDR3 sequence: CASSLEGSGGYTF. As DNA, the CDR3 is TGCGCCAGCAGCTTGGAAGGGTCGGGAGGCTACACCTTC.

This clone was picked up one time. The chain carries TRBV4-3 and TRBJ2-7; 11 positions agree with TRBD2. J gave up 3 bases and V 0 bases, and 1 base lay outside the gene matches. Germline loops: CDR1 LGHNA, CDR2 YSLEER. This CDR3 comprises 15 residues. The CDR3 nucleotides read TGCGCCAGCAGCCAAGATCTAGCGGGAGGCTACGAGCAGTACTTC. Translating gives CASSQDLAGGYEQYF.

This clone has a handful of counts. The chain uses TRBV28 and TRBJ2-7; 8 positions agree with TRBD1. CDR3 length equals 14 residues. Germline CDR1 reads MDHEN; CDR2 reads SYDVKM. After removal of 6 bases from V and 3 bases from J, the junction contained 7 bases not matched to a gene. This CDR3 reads CASRPTGEVYEQYF. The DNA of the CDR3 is TGTGCCAGCAGGCCGACAGGGGAGGTCTACGAGCAGTACTTC.

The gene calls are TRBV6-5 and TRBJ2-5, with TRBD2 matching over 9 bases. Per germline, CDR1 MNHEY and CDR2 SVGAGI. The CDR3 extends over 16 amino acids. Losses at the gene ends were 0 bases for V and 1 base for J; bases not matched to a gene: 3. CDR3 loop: CASSYSGTSIQETQYF. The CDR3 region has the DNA TGTGCCAGCAGTTACTCAGGGACTAGCATCCAAGAGACCCAGTACTTC.

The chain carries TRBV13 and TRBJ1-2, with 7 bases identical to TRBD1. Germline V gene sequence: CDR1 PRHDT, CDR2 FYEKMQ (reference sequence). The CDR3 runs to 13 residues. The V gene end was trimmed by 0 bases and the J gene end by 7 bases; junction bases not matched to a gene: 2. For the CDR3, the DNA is TGTGCCAGCAGCTTAGGACAGGGGTTTGGCTACACCTTC. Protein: CASSLGQGFGYTF.

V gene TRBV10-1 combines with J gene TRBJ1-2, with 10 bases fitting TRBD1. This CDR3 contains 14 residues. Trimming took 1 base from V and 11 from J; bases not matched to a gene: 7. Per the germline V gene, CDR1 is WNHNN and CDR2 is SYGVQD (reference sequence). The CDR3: CASSEFRDRGRYTF. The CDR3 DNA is TGCGCCAGCAGTGAGTTCCGGGACAGGGGTAGGTACACCTTC.

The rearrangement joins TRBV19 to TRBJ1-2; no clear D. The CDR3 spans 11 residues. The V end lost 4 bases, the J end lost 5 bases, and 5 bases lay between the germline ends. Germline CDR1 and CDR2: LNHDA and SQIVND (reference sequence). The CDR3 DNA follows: TGTGCCAGTAGTAGGCAATATGGCTACACCTTC. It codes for CASSRQYGYTF.

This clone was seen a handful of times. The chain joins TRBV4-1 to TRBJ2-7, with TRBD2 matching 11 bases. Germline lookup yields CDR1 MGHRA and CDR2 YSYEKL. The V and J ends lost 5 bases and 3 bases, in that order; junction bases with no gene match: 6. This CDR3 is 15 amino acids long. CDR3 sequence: CASSTGLAGLYEQYF. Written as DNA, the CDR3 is TGCGCCAGCAGCACAGGACTAGCGGGTCTCTACGAGCAGTACTTC.

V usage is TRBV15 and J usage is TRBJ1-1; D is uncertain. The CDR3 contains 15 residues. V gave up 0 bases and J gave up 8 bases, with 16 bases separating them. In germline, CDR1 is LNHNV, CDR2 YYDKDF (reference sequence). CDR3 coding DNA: TGTGCCACCAGCAGAGATCTTGGGCAAGGCATGGAAGCTTTCTTT. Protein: CATSRDLGQGMEAFF.

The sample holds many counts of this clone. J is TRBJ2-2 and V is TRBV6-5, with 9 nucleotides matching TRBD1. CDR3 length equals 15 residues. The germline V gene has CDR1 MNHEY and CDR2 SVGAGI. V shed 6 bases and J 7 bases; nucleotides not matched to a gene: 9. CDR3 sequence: CASSPRDRVDGELFF. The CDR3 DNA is TGTGCCAGCAGCCCACGGGACAGGGTGGACGGGGAGCTGTTTTTT.

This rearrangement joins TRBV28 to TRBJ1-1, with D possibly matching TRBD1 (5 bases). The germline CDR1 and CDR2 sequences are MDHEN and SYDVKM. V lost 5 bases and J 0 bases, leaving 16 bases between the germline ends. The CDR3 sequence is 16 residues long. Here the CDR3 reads CASSLDKRGMNTEAFF. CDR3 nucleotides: TGTGCCAGCAGTCTCGACAAAAGGGGTATGAACACTGAAGCTTTCTTT.

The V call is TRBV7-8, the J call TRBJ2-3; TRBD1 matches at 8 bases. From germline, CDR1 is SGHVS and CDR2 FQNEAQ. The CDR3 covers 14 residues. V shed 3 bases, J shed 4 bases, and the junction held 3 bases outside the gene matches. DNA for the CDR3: TGTGCCAGCAGCTTCGTGGGACAGGCAGATACGCAGTATTTT. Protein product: CASSFVGQADTQYF.

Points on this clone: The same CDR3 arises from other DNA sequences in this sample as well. CDR3 DNA: TGTGCCAGCAGTGGCGGCTACAATCAGCCCCAGCATTTT. It specifies CASSGGYNQPQHF. The chain carries TRBV2 and TRBJ1-5; D is unclear. The length of the CDR3 is 13 residues. Germline assignment: CDR1 SNHLY and CDR2 FYNNEI. The V end lost 4 bases, the J end lost 3 bases, and 7 bases lay between the germline ends.

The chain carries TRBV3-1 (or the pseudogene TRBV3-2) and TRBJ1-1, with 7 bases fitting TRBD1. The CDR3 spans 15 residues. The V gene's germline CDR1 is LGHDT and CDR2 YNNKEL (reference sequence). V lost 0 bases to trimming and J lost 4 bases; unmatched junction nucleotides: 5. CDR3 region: CASSQDVAGGTEAFF. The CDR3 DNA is TGTGCCAGCAGCCAAGATGTGGCAGGGGGCACTGAAGCTTTCTTT.

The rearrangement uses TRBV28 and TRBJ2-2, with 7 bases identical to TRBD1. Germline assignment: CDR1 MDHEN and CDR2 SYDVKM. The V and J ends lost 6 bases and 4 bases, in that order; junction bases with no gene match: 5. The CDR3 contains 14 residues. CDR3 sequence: CASSRTGGTGELFF. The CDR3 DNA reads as TGTGCCAGCAGCCGGACAGGCGGCACCGGGGAGCTGTTTTTT. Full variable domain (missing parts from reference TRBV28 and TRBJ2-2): DVKVTQSSRYLVKRTGEKVFLECVQDMDHENMFWYRQDPGLGLRLIYFSYDVKMKEKGDIPEGYSVSREKKERFSLILESASTNQTSMYLCASSRTGGTGELFFGEGSRLTVL.